This section outlines one TCR beta chain sequence together with its context. Its matching antigen is unknown. The sample comes from a study of cytomegalovirus exposure and HLA in healthy donors. The PCR had 60 Vbeta and 13 Jbeta primers. The table came from immunoSEQ multiplex PCR; TCRdb's copy has only in-frame clones and leaves some out. Found here are some 150,000 clones, 78% of them singletons; the top ten hold less than 3%. Study observations and caveats: Rarity characterized most TCR sequences, yet some public TCRs appeared in many donors.

This CDR3 spans 11 amino acids. V lost 3 bases, J lost 10 bases, and 12 bases lay in between. In germline, CDR1 is SQVTM, CDR2 ANQGSEA. The sample consisted of PBMCs. V and J are TRBV29-1 and TRBJ1-1, with a tentative D call TRBD1 (5 bases). This sequence originates from a male donor in good health and CMV-seronegative. Written as DNA, the CDR3 is TGCAGCGTTGAGGAAGGACATGGAGCTTTCTTT. Amino acid sequence: CSVEEGHGAFF.